The 18 T cell receptor beta chains presented below share a single source sample, sequenced in a study of cytomegalovirus exposure and HLA in healthy donors (dated by TCRdb to 2016 to 2017). Preparation of the library involved the immunoSEQ multiplex PCR assay. A mixture of 60 forward primers for TCR Vbeta segments and 13 reverse primers for TCR Jbeta segments was used in the multiplex PCR. Here the immuneACCESS table is served through TCRdb, limited to in-frame sequences with V and J called. Missing clones are a known gap in these copies; in checked studies unresolved V genes cover under half, and the rest lacks a known reason. In this sample the table shows 120,000 or so clones, about four fifths of which occur a single time. The ten largest clones capture 3.6% of the sample. The sequencing sample was made of PBMCs. These receptors were collected from a middle-aged woman in good health and CMV-seropositive.

CDR3 protein: CASTSGTVGEKLFF. The CDR3 DNA is TGTGCCAGTACCTCCGGGACAGTAGGGGAAAAACTGTTTTTT. J is TRBJ1-4 and V is TRBV19; TRBD1 matches 7 bases. J was trimmed by 8 bases and V by 7 bases; bases with no gene match: 10. Per germline, CDR1 LNHDA and CDR2 SQIVND (reference sequence). The CDR3 is made up of 14 amino acids. The entire variable domain, with the rest obtained from reference TRBV19 and TRBJ1-4, is as follows: DGGITQSPKYLFRKEGQNVTLSCEQNLNHDAMYWYRQDPGQGLRLIYYSQIVNDFQKGDIAEGYSVSREKKESFPLTVTSAQKNPTAFYLCASTSGTVGEKLFFGSGTQLSVL.

In the case of this clone: Other nucleotide sequences from this sample produce the same CDR3. V gene TRBV29-1 combines with J gene TRBJ2-1, with 11 bases lining up with TRBD2. The CDR3 runs 14 residues. The J segment lost 7 bases and the V segment lost 4 bases, leaving 6 bases of the junction unmatched. The V gene's germline CDR1 is SQVTM and CDR2 ANQGSEA. For the CDR3, the DNA is TGCAGCGTTGTAGCGGGAGGGCCGGTGAATGAGCAGTTCTTC. Amino acid sequence: CSVVAGGPVNEQFF.

The gene calls are TRBV6-6 and TRBJ2-7; D is ambiguous. CDR1 and CDR2 from the germline V gene are MNHNY and SVGAGI (reference sequence). V was clipped by 3 bases and J by 5 bases, with 14 bases between them. This CDR3 comprises 14 residues. CDR3 residues: CASSYSKNPNEQYF. In DNA form, the CDR3 reads TGTGCCAGCAGTTATAGTAAGAACCCCAACGAGCAGTACTTC.

The rearrangement links TRBV4-3 to TRBJ1-2; D is unclear. The germline V gene encodes CDR1 LGHNA and CDR2 YSLEER. CDR3 length: 16 amino acids. Trimming took 0 bases from V and 4 from J, leaving 15 bases between them. This CDR3 reads CASSQDSWPQFYGYTF. The CDR3 DNA follows: TGCGCCAGCAGCCAAGATTCTTGGCCGCAATTCTATGGCTACACCTTC.

The V call is TRBV4-1, the J call TRBJ2-7; TRBD2 agrees at 7 bases. In germline, CDR1 is MGHRA, CDR2 YSYEKL. V was pared by 2 bases and J by 4 bases, with 5 bases of the junction left unmatched. The CDR3 has 14 residues. CDR3 nucleotide sequence: TGCGCCAGCAGCCAACCAGCGGGATCTTACGAGCAGTACTTC. Translating gives CASSQPAGSYEQYF.

The chain links TRBV5-4 to TRBJ2-7; the D gene is possibly TRBD1 (6 bases). The CDR3 covers 14 residues. V was pared by 1 base and J by 9 bases, with 17 bases between. Germline V gene sequence: CDR1 SGHNT, CDR2 YYREEE (reference sequence). CDR3 region: CASSLTGLKGGQYF. The CDR3 DNA reads as TGTGCCAGCAGCTTGACAGGGTTGAAGGGCGGGCAGTACTTC.

About this clone: An end of the junction differs from the germline gene, which may be a read error. This chain links TRBV2 with TRBJ2-1; maybe TRBD1 (5 bases). Germline values: CDR1 SNHLY, CDR2 FYNNEI. This CDR3 region has 15 residues. This chain's CDR3 is CASSEKGLVGNERFF. The CDR3 DNA reads TGTGCCAGCAGTGAAAAGGGGCTAGTAGGGAATGAGCGGTTCTTC.

The chain couples TRBV28 to TRBJ1-1; D ambiguous. Trimming took 8 bases from V and 4 from J, leaving 8 bases between them. CDR3 size: 11 residues. The germline V gene has CDR1 MDHEN and CDR2 SYDVKM. The CDR3 DNA is TGTGCCAGCGAGGGAGGCACTGAAGCTTTCTTT. This sequence encodes CASEGGTEAFF.

The chain employs TRBV9 and TRBJ1-1; D perhaps matches TRBD1 (5 bases). Per the germline V gene, CDR1 is SGDLS and CDR2 is YYNGEE. Trimming removed 3 bases at V and 0 bases at J, with 12 bases between. The CDR3 is 15 amino acids. CDR3 DNA sequence: TGTGCCAGCAGCGACGGGCGGGGGATGAACACTGAAGCTTTCTTT. Its translation: CASSDGRGMNTEAFF.

The V gene is TRBV27, the J gene TRBJ2-1; 8 bases agree with TRBD2. Germline V gene data show CDR1 as MNHEY and CDR2 as SMNVEV (reference sequence). This CDR3 is built from 17 residues. Losses at the gene ends were 4 bases for V and 5 bases for J; bases not matched to a gene: 13. CDR3 loop: CASSSAPGLGPHNEQFF. DNA for the CDR3: TGTGCCAGCAGTTCGGCCCCGGGACTAGGCCCTCACAATGAGCAGTTCTTC.

V usage is TRBV7-2 and J usage is TRBJ2-1, with TRBD2 identical over 11 bases. Germline CDR1 is SGHTA and CDR2 is FQGNSA. The CDR3 length is 18 residues. The trim removed 1 base at V and 4 bases at J, leaving 9 bases unmatched. The CDR3 is CASSLGPLAGGRYNEQFF. For the CDR3, the DNA is TGTGCCAGCAGCTTAGGTCCTTTAGCGGGAGGGAGGTACAATGAGCAGTTCTTC.

The chain employs TRBV27 and TRBJ2-3; D is possibly TRBD2 (5 bases). The V end lost 0 bases, the J end lost 1 base, and 14 bases lay between the germline ends. The germline V gene encodes CDR1 MNHEY and CDR2 SMNVEV (reference sequence). This CDR3 spans 17 amino acids. CDR3 in amino acids: CASSLSLTKVGTDTQYF. CDR3 coding DNA: TGTGCCAGCAGTTTATCTTTGACTAAGGTGGGCACAGATACGCAGTATTTT.

This chain connects TRBV28 to TRBJ2-1, with 7 nucleotides matching TRBD1. Germline CDR1 is MDHEN and CDR2 is SYDVKM. The CDR3 is made up of 16 amino acids. J was trimmed by 3 bases and V by 5 bases; bases with no gene match: 10. In nucleotides, the CDR3 is TGTGCCAGCAGTCCAGGGACCGGGACAGACTACAATGAGCAGTTCTTC. Translating gives CASSPGTGTDYNEQFF.

V is TRBV10-3 and J is TRBJ2-5, with a possible D match to TRBD2 (5 bases). From germline, CDR1 is ENHRY and CDR2 SYGVKD. V lost 3 bases and J 2 bases, leaving 13 bases between the germline ends. CDR3 length: 15 residues. The DNA for the CDR3 is TGTGCCATCAGTGAAGACCGGGGTCCGCAAGAGACCCAGTACTTC. Translation: CAISEDRGPQETQYF.

This clone was found once. This chain links TRBV2 with TRBJ1-3, with D maybe TRBD1 (5 bases). Germline assignment: CDR1 SNHLY and CDR2 FYNNEI. This CDR3 comprises 13 residues. V was cut by 6 bases and J by 4 bases, with 10 bases left in between. The CDR3 sequence: CASRGLAGNTIYF. The CDR3 DNA follows: TGTGCCAGCAGGGGGCTGGCAGGAAACACCATATATTTT.

The chain couples TRBV30 to TRBJ2-2; a possible D gene is TRBD2 (6 bases). From germline, CDR1 is GTSNPN and CDR2 SVGIG (reference sequence). The ends were cut back, 1 base at V and 3 bases at J, with 21 bases in the middle. The CDR3 runs 18 residues. The CDR3, as DNA: TGTGCCTGGAGTGGCCCCGCGGTGGGCGGGACTTACACCGGGGAGCTGTTTTTT. This translates into CAWSGPAVGGTYTGELFF.

The J gene is TRBJ2-5, the V gene TRBV5-1; 10 bases agree with TRBD1. This CDR3 spans 16 amino acids. CDR1 is SGHRS and CDR2 is YFSETQ in the germline V gene. V gave up 3 bases and J gave up 5 bases; unmatched junction bases: 10. The CDR3 region has the DNA TGCGCCAGCAGCTCGCCGGGGTTGGGACAGGGGGAGACCCAGTACTTC. Protein: CASSSPGLGQGETQYF.

The sample holds one count of this clone. The chain uses TRBV28 and TRBJ2-2; 12 nucleotides align to TRBD2. The germline CDR1 and CDR2 sequences are MDHEN and SYDVKM. Germline trimming cut 10 bases from V and 8 bases from J; bases unmatched to any gene: 8. The CDR3 totals 14 residues. The CDR3 DNA is TGTGCCAATGCCGGGACTAGCGGGTCTGGGGAGCTGTTTTTT. Translating gives CANAGTSGSGELFF.